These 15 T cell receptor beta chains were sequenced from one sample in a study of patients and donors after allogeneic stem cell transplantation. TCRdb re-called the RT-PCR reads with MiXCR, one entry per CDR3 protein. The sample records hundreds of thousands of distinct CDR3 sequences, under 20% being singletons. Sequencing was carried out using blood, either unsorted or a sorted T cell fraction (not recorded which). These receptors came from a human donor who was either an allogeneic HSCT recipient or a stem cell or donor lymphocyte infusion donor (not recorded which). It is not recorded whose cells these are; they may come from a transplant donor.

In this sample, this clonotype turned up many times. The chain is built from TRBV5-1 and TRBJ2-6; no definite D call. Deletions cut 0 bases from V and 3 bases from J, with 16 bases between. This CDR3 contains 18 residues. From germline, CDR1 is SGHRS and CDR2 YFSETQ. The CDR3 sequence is CASSLGYRSYDGANVLTF. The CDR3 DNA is TGCGCCAGCAGCTTGGGGTACCGCTCATATGATGGGGCCAACGTCCTGACTTTC.

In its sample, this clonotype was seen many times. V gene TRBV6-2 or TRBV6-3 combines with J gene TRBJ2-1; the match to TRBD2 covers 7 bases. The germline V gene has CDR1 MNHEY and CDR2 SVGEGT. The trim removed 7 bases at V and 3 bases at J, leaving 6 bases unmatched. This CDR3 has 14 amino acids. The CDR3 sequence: CASMGGGLYNEQFF. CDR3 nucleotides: TGTGCCAGCATGGGCGGGGGACTCTACAATGAGCAGTTCTTC.

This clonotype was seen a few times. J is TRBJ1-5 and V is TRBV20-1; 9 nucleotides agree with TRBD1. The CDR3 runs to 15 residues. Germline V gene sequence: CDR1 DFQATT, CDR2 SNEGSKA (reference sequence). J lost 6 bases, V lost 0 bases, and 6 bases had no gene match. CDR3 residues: CSAREGTGNGQPQHF. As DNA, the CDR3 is TGCAGTGCTAGAGAAGGGACAGGGAATGGTCAGCCCCAGCATTTT.

In DNA form, the CDR3 reads TGCGCCAGCAGCACCCGGGACTATCCGAACACCGGGGAGCTGTTTTTT. This codes for CASSTRDYPNTGELFF. The chain joins TRBV5-1 to TRBJ2-2; TRBD2 matches 7 bases. The CDR3 extends over 16 amino acids. CDR1 is SGHRS and CDR2 is YFSETQ in the germline V gene. The J segment lost 0 bases and the V segment lost 4 bases, leaving 6 bases of the junction unmatched.

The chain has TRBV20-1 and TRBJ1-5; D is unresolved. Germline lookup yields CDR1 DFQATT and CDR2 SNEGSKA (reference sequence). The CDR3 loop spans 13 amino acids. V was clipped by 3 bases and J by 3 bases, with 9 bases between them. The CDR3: CSASNKLNQPQHF. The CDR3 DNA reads TGCAGTGCTAGCAATAAGCTCAATCAGCCCCAGCATTTT.

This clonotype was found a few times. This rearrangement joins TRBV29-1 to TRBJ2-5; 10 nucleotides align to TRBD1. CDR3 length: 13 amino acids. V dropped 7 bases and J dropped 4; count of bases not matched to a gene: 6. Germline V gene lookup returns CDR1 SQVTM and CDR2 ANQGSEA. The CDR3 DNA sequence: TGCAGCGCGGACAGGGGGTGGGGAGAGACCCAGTACTTC. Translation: CSADRGWGETQYF. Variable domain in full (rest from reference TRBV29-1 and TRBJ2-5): SAVISQKPSRDICQRGTSLTIQCQVDSQVTMMFWYRQQPGQSLTLIATANQGSEATYESGFVIDKFPISRPNLTFSTLTVSNMSPEDSSIYLCSADRGWGETQYFGPGTRLLVL.

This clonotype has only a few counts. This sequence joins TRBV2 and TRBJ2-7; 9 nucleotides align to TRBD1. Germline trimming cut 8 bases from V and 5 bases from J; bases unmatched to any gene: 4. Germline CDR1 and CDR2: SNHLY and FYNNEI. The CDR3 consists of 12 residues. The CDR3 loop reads CASRWTGDEQYF. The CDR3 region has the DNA TGTGCCAGCCGATGGACAGGGGACGAGCAGTACTTC.

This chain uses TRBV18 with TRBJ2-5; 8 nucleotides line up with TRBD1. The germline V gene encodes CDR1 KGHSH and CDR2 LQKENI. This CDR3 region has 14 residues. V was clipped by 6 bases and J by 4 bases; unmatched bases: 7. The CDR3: CASSRTGLSETQYF. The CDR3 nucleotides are TGTGCCAGCTCTAGGACAGGGCTCTCAGAGACCCAGTACTTC.

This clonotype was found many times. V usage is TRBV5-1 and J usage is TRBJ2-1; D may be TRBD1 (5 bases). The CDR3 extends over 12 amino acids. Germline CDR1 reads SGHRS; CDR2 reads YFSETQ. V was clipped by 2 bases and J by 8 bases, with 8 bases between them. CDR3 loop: CASSFNRYEQFF. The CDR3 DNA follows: TGCGCCAGCAGCTTCAACAGGTATGAGCAGTTCTTC. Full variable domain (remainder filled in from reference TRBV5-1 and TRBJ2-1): KAGVTQTPRYLIKTRGQQVTLSCSPISGHRSVSWYQQTPGQGLQFLFEYFSETQRNKGNFPGRFSGRQFSNSRSEMNVSTLELGDSALYLCASSFNRYEQFFGPGTRLTVL.

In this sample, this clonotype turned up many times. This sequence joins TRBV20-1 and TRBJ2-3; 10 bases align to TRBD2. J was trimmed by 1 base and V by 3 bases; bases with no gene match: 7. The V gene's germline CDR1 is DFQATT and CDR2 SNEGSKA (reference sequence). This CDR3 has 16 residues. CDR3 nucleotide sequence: TGCAGTGCTAGGGTTGGGACTAGCGATCGCACAGATACGCAGTATTTT. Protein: CSARVGTSDRTDTQYF.

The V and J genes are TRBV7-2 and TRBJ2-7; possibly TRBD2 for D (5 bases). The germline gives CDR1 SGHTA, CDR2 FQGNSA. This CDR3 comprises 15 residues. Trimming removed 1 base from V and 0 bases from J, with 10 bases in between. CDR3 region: CASSLVRGNSYEQYF. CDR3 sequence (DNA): TGTGCCAGCAGCTTAGTTCGGGGAAACTCCTACGAGCAGTACTTC. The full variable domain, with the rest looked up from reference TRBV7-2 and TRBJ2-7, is GAGVSQSPSNKVTEKGKDVELRCDPISGHTALYWYRQSLGQGLEFLIYFQGNSAPDKSGLPSDRFSAERTGGSVSTLTIQRTQQEDSAVYLCASSLVRGNSYEQYFGPGTRLTVT.

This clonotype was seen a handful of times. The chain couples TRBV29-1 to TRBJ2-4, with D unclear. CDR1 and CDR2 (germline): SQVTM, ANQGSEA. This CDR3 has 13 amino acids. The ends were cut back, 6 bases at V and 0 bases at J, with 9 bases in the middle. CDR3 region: CSVWGLAKNIQYF. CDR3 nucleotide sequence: TGCAGCGTCTGGGGTCTAGCCAAAAACATTCAGTACTTC.

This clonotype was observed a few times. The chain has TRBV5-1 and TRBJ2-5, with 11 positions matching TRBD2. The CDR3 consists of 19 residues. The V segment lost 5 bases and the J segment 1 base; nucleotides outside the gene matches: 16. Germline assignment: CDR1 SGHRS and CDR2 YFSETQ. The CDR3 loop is CASRISFPGLAAIQETQYF. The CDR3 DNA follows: TGCGCCAGCAGGATATCCTTCCCGGGACTAGCGGCAATCCAAGAGACCCAGTACTTC.

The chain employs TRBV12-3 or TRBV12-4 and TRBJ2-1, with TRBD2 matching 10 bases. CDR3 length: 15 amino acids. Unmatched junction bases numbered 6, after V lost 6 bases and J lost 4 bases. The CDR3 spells CASRPTSGVYNEQFF. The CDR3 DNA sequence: TGTGCCAGCAGACCTACTAGCGGGGTGTACAATGAGCAGTTCTTC.

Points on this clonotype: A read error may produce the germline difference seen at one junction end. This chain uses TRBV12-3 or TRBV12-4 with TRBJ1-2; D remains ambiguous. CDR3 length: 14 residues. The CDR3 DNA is TGTGCCAGCAGTTTACGGGGAATTAGTGGTCTTCGGGGCTTC. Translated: CASSLRGISGLRGF.